This entry lists 26 T cell receptor beta chains sequenced from one sample in a study of blood T cell repertoires in COVID-19. Profiling relied on immunoSEQ multiplex PCR, and the TCRdb table lists in-frame clones only, not all of them. The sample carries 450,000 to 500,000 clones, about nine tenths recorded once. The sample comprised PBMCs or T cells enriched from blood (not recorded which). The receptor source for this set is a woman younger than 30 who had recovered from COVID-19.

This clone was seen only once. The rearrangement links TRBV5-1 to TRBJ2-7; a weak D match, TRBD2 (6 bases). Deletions cut 3 bases from V and 6 bases from J, with 7 bases between. The CDR3 runs to 11 residues. The germline V gene has CDR1 SGHRS and CDR2 YFSETQ. CDR3 loop: CASSSEGEQYF. The CDR3 nucleotides are TGCGCCAGCAGCTCGGAGGGCGAGCAGTACTTC.

The chain is built from TRBV19 and TRBJ1-6; D unresolved. This CDR3 is built from 15 residues. Trimming cost V 6 bases and J 3 bases, with 12 bases left between them. Germline values: CDR1 LNHDA, CDR2 SQIVND (reference sequence). For the CDR3, the DNA is TGTGCCAGTAGGATGAGCGAATACTATAATTCACCCCTCCACTTT. This translates into CASRMSEYYNSPLHF.

The genes are TRBV7-9 and TRBJ2-7, with 11 bases that match TRBD1. In germline, CDR1 is SEHNR, CDR2 FQNEAQ (reference sequence). With 4 bases clipped from V and 4 bases from J, the junction kept 6 bases outside the gene matches. CDR3 length equals 15 residues. The CDR3 coding sequence is TGTGCCAGCAGCTCGGACAGGGGGCAAGGGTACGAGCAGTACTTC. This translates into CASSSDRGQGYEQYF.

This CDR3 reads CASSEGGAPDTQYF. The CDR3 DNA is TGTGCCAGCAGTGAAGGCGGGGCTCCAGATACGCAGTATTTT. The chain recombines TRBV25-1 with TRBJ2-3, with D perhaps matching TRBD2 (6 bases). Trimming stripped 2 bases from V and 4 bases from J, with 10 bases between. Germline loops: CDR1 MGHDK, CDR2 SYGVNS. The CDR3 runs to 14 residues.

The genes are TRBV28 and TRBJ2-4, with a weak D call TRBD2 (5 bases). The length of the CDR3 is 15 residues. V was shortened by 6 bases and J by 3 bases, with 15 bases between the two germline ends. From germline, CDR1 is MDHEN and CDR2 SYDVKM. The CDR3 DNA follows: TGTGCCAGCAGGAGTGAGGGTGTTTTCAAAAACATTCAGTACTTC. Protein product: CASRSEGVFKNIQYF.

V usage is TRBV28 and J usage is TRBJ2-3, with 12 bases identical to TRBD2. Unmatched junction bases numbered 7, after V lost 5 bases and J lost 7 bases. Germline V gene data show CDR1 as MDHEN and CDR2 as SYDVKM. The CDR3 spans 15 residues. The CDR3 region is CASSLAGGQENTQYF. The CDR3 DNA reads TGTGCCAGCAGTCTAGCGGGGGGGCAAGAAAATACGCAGTATTTT.

The chain combines TRBV7-8 with TRBJ2-7; TRBD1 might be the D (6 bases). Trimming removed 5 bases from V and 0 bases from J, with 11 bases in between. The CDR3 has 14 residues. Germline loops: CDR1 SGHVS, CDR2 FQNEAQ. The CDR3, as DNA: TGTGCCAGCAGCCACGACAGGAGCTCCTACGAGCAGTACTTC. It specifies CASSHDRSSYEQYF.

Turning to this clone: Within the sample, other DNA sequences also encode this same CDR3. The rearrangement joins TRBV18 to TRBJ2-3; D gene unclear. Germline-derived CDR1 and CDR2 are KGHSH and LQKENI. The CDR3 is 15 amino acids. Trimming shortened V by 0 bases and J by 0 bases, and 7 bases separated the two germline ends. CDR3: CASSPPGSSTDTQYF. CDR3 coding DNA: TGTGCCAGCTCACCACCGGGCTCTAGCACAGATACGCAGTATTTT.

This chain joins TRBV2 and TRBJ2-3; the match to TRBD1 covers 7 bases. This CDR3 has 12 amino acids. Germline CDR1 reads SNHLY; CDR2 reads FYNNEI. With 11 bases clipped from V and 5 bases from J, the junction kept 7 bases outside the gene matches. This CDR3 is CAGDRVGDTQYF. CDR3 DNA sequence: TGTGCCGGAGACAGGGTCGGAGATACGCAGTATTTT.

This chain uses TRBV9 with TRBJ1-3; TRBD1 matches 10 bases. The germline V gene has CDR1 SGDLS and CDR2 YYNGEE. Unmatched junction bases numbered 6, after V lost 3 bases and J lost 0 bases. The CDR3 spans 17 residues. The CDR3 DNA reads TGTGCCAGCAGCGAGGGACAGGGGACCCGCTCTGGAAACACCATATATTTT. This translates into CASSEGQGTRSGNTIYF.

V usage is TRBV5-1 and J usage is TRBJ1-1; tentatively, D is TRBD1 (5 bases). Trimming took off 0 bases at V and 0 bases at J, with 9 bases between the two ends. Germline V gene sequence: CDR1 SGHRS, CDR2 YFSETQ. This CDR3 comprises 15 residues. CDR3 sequence reads: CASSLGQFMNTEAFF. The DNA of the CDR3 is TGCGCCAGCAGCTTGGGACAGTTCATGAACACTGAAGCTTTCTTT.

The chain employs TRBV3-1 (or the pseudogene TRBV3-2) and TRBJ1-6; possibly TRBD1 for D (5 bases). The CDR3 covers 21 residues. V was pared by 3 bases and J by 3 bases, with 27 bases between. Per the germline V gene, CDR1 is LGHDT and CDR2 is YNNKEL (reference sequence). CDR3 nucleotides: TGTGCCAGCAGCCATTACACCCCGGACACCCGGTACTGGTACTATAATTCACCCCTCCACTTT. This gives the protein CASSHYTPDTRYWYYNSPLHF.

This clone was detected once. This chain connects TRBV7-8 to TRBJ2-7, with TRBD2 matching over 12 bases. Per germline, CDR1 SGHVS and CDR2 FQNEAQ. This CDR3 contains 19 residues. V trimming: 5 bases; J trimming: 5 bases; junction bases outside the gene matches: 19. Written as DNA, the CDR3 is TGTGCCAGCAGCGCCTTGACGACTAGCGGGAGAGGGGAAATGAACGAGCAGTACTTC. Its protein product is CASSALTTSGRGEMNEQYF.

This rearrangement joins TRBV11-2 to TRBJ1-6, with 7 positions matching TRBD1. The germline gives CDR1 SGHAT, CDR2 FQNNGV. The CDR3 length is 17 residues. Germline trimming cut 3 bases from V and 7 bases from J; bases unmatched to any gene: 12. CDR3: CASSLDVVRGRNSPLHF. In DNA form, the CDR3 reads TGTGCCAGCAGCTTGGATGTCGTCAGGGGGAGGAATTCACCCCTCCACTTT.

V gene TRBV5-4 combines with J gene TRBJ2-3; 14 nucleotides align to TRBD2. The CDR3 consists of 17 residues. J lost 1 base, V lost 3 bases, and 4 bases had no gene match. CDR1 is SGHNT and CDR2 is YYREEE in the germline V gene (reference sequence). The CDR3 nucleotides are TGTGCCAGCAGCTCAGGGACTAGCGGGGGAGGCACAGATACGCAGTATTTT. This sequence encodes CASSSGTSGGGTDTQYF.

This clone has only a few counts. The genes are TRBV2 and TRBJ1-4; 7 bases fit TRBD1. Germline CDR1 and CDR2: SNHLY and FYNNEI. Trimming cost V 9 bases and J 0 bases; bases outside gene matches: 7. The CDR3 consists of 15 residues. CDR3 bases: TGTGCCAGTAGAGGGACAGCTGCAACTAATGAAAAACTGTTTTTT. It specifies CASRGTAATNEKLFF. The full variable domain, its missing parts supplied by reference TRBV2 and TRBJ1-4, is EPEVTQTPSHQVTQMGQEVILRCVPISNHLYFYWYRQILGQKVEFLVSFYNNEISEKSEIFDDQFSVERPDGSNFTLKIRSTKLEDSAMYFCASRGTAATNEKLFFGSGTQLSVL.

The rearrangement uses TRBV7-3 and TRBJ2-1; the match to TRBD2 covers 10 bases. Germline V CDR1 and CDR2: SGHTA, FQGTGA. This CDR3 region has 16 residues. Trimming took 5 bases from V and 2 from J; bases not matched to a gene: 6. The CDR3 here is CASSAQSGGAYNEQFF. CDR3 DNA: TGTGCCAGCAGCGCCCAAAGCGGGGGGGCCTACAATGAGCAGTTCTTC. Full variable domain (outside the CDR3, taken from reference TRBV7-3 and TRBJ2-1): GAGVSQTPSNKVTEKGKYVELRCDPISGHTALYWYRQSLGQGPEFLIYFQGTGAADDSGLPNDRFFAVRPEGSVSTLKIQRTERGDSAVYLCASSAQSGGAYNEQFFGPGTRLTVL.

V is TRBV24-1 and J is TRBJ1-2; D is perhaps TRBD1 (5 bases). There are 15 residues in the CDR3. Germline lookup yields CDR1 KGHDR and CDR2 SFDVKD. The germline V and J ends were trimmed by 4 bases and 2 bases, with 13 bases remaining between them. For the CDR3, the DNA is TGTGCCACCAGTGACACCCGAACAGGCAACTATGGCTACACCTTC. This sequence encodes CATSDTRTGNYGYTF.

V is TRBV11-2 and J is TRBJ2-1, with 10 nucleotides matching TRBD2. The CDR3 totals 15 residues. CDR1 and CDR2 (germline): SGHAT, FQNNGV. Germline trimming cut 7 bases from V and 1 base from J; bases unmatched to any gene: 4. CDR3 sequence: CASTLLAGSYNEQFF. In DNA, the CDR3 is TGTGCCAGCACCCTACTAGCGGGGTCCTACAATGAGCAGTTCTTC.

This chain links TRBV7-9 with TRBJ1-3; 7 bases match TRBD1. J lost 3 bases, V lost 2 bases, and 1 base had no gene match. This CDR3 region has 14 residues. The germline V gene has CDR1 SEHNR and CDR2 FQNEAQ (reference sequence). The CDR3 here is CASSLPGGGNTIYF. For the CDR3, the DNA is TGTGCCAGCAGCTTACCAGGGGGTGGAAACACCATATATTTT.

The chain couples TRBV6-6 to TRBJ2-7; 8 bases map to TRBD2. CDR3 length: 15 amino acids. The germline CDR1 and CDR2 sequences are MNHNY and SVGAGI (reference sequence). The trim removed 6 bases at V and 5 bases at J, leaving 12 bases unmatched. Written as DNA, the CDR3 is TGTGCCAGCAGATCCGCCCGGGGGGGTAATAACGAGCAGTACTTC. Translation gives CASRSARGGNNEQYF.

The chain has TRBV20-1 and TRBJ1-2; no firm D call. Germline V gives CDR1 DFQATT, CDR2 SNEGSKA (reference sequence). V gave up 5 bases and J gave up 5 bases, with 9 bases separating them. The CDR3 is 11 amino acids. The CDR3 spells CSAPDLYGYTF. CDR3 DNA sequence: TGCAGTGCTCCCGACTTATATGGCTACACCTTC.

The chain joins TRBV9 to TRBJ1-1; no clear D. CDR3 size: 14 residues. V was clipped by 3 bases and J by 2 bases, with 11 bases between them. Germline V gene sequence: CDR1 SGDLS, CDR2 YYNGEE. CDR3 in amino acids: CASSGAVVNTEAFF. In DNA form, the CDR3 reads TGTGCCAGCAGCGGGGCAGTCGTCAACACTGAAGCTTTCTTT.

V and J are TRBV30 and TRBJ2-5; the D gene is possibly TRBD2 (6 bases). The CDR3 contains 12 residues. The germline V and J ends were trimmed by 4 bases and 5 bases, with 11 bases remaining between them. Germline-derived CDR1 and CDR2 are GTSNPN and SVGIG (reference sequence). As DNA, the CDR3 is TGTGCCTGGATGAGCGGGCACGAGACCCAGTACTTC. This gives the protein CAWMSGHETQYF.

CDR3 in amino acids: CASSQLLGHKNHGYTF. CDR3 in DNA: TGTGCCAGCAGCCAATTGTTGGGACACAAAAACCATGGCTACACCTTC. The chain couples TRBV3-1 (or the pseudogene TRBV3-2) to TRBJ1-2, with D possibly TRBD1 on 6 matching bases. This CDR3 is 16 amino acids long. Per germline, CDR1 LGHDT and CDR2 YNNKEL (reference sequence). V lost 2 bases, J lost 6 bases, and 19 bases lay in between.

The chain couples TRBV7-9 to TRBJ1-1; D perhaps matches TRBD1 (5 bases). CDR1 is SEHNR and CDR2 is FQNEAQ in the germline V gene (reference sequence). The CDR3 has 12 residues. V gave up 11 bases and J gave up 11 bases, with 21 bases separating them. Written as DNA, the CDR3 is TGTGCCTCGGAGCAGGGAGGTCTCGTGGCTTTCTTT. The encoded protein is CASEQGGLVAFF.